This T cell receptor beta chain was profiled in a study of T cell repertoires in cytomegalovirus infection. At the level of the study: Researchers turned to recently identified HLA-C-restricted CMV epitopes as well as well-studied HLA-B-restricted ones.

Each CDR3 protein gets one entry after TCRdb re-called the reads with MiXCR. The table records some 200,000 distinct CDR3 sequences, roughly 34% of them present only once. The V gene's germline CDR1 is MNHEY and CDR2 SVGAGI. The CDR3 spans 13 residues. The V gene lost 4 bases and the J gene lost 3 bases, with 9 bases spanning the gap. A note on this clonotype: Antigen unknown.

The receptor was derived from a human donor in good health (CMV status not recorded). Some clones in this sample may be carry-over from other donors' samples. V usage is TRBV6-5 and J usage is TRBJ2-5; D not resolved. Sequences were derived from CD8+ T cells from cultured PBMCs, sampled from culture after CMV antigen stimulation. CDR3 in amino acids: CASSSAEEETQYF. The DNA for the CDR3 is TGTGCCAGCAGTTCTGCCGAGGAAGAGACCCAGTACTTC.